These 10 T cell receptor beta chains were all obtained from the same sample, sequenced in a study of graft-versus-host responses after intestinal transplantation (dated by TCRdb to 2020 to 2022). To prepare the library, the immunoSEQ multiplex PCR assay was applied. The table comes from immuneACCESS by way of TCRdb, which keeps in-frame sequences with V and J called. Part of the clones is missing from these tables; in studies checked, under half for an unresolved V gene and the rest for unknown reasons. The sample records roughly 25,000 clones, more than 90% of which are singletons. In total, the top ten clones hold 0.75% to 0.95% of the sample. The source was PBMCs, collected 30 days after intestinal transplant. The receptors here all came from a human patient who received an intestinal transplant, so some T cells may come from the graft donor.

The CDR3 bases are TGTGCCAGCAGCTCCCTCGGCGGGGTAGGCTATGGCTACACCTTC. This translates into CASSSLGGVGYGYTF. The chain combines TRBV7-9 with TRBJ1-2; no clear D. V was clipped by 4 bases and J by 4 bases, with 16 bases between them. Germline CDR1 reads SEHNR; CDR2 reads FQNEAQ (reference sequence). The CDR3 loop spans 15 amino acids.

The chain couples TRBV7-2 to TRBJ1-5; a possible D gene is TRBD1 (5 bases). The CDR3 runs to 16 residues. The V end lost 3 bases, the J end lost 7 bases, and 19 bases lay between the germline ends. Per germline, CDR1 SGHTA and CDR2 FQGNSA. CDR3 DNA: TGTGCCAGCAGCTTCAGCCCCCCAGGGATAAAGCAGCCCCAGCATTTT. It yields the protein CASSFSPPGIKQPQHF.

The V and J genes are TRBV5-5 and TRBJ2-3; D is unresolved. The germline gives CDR1 SGHKS, CDR2 YYEKEE (reference sequence). V shed 0 bases and J shed 1 base, with 6 bases lying between them. CDR3 length equals 14 residues. The CDR3 protein is CASSLGIRTDTQYF. Here the CDR3 DNA reads TGTGCCAGCAGCTTGGGGATACGCACAGATACGCAGTATTTT. Using reference TRBV5-5 and TRBJ2-3 for the parts outside the CDR3, the full variable domain is DAGVTQSPTHLIKTRGQQVTLRCSPISGHKSVSWYQQVLGQGPQFIFQYYEKEERGRGNFPDRFSARQFPNYSSELNVNALLLGDSALYLCASSLGIRTDTQYFGPGTRLTVL.

The chain employs TRBV9 and TRBJ2-3; unclear D gene. V was pared by 3 bases and J by 1 base, with 9 bases between. The length of the CDR3 is 14 residues. Germline CDR1 is SGDLS and CDR2 is YYNGEE. CDR3 protein: CASSEGWGTDTQYF. The DNA of the CDR3 is TGTGCCAGCAGCGAGGGTTGGGGCACAGATACGCAGTATTTT.

The chain combines TRBV9 with TRBJ2-3; TRBD2 might be the D (6 bases). Trimming shortened V by 8 bases and J by 0 bases, and 19 bases separated the two germline ends. The germline V gene has CDR1 SGDLS and CDR2 YYNGEE. CDR3 length: 16 amino acids. The CDR3: CASSAGWDSSTDTQYF. Here the CDR3 DNA reads TGTGCCAGTTCGGCGGGATGGGATTCTAGCACAGATACGCAGTATTTT.

The chain employs TRBV6-5 and TRBJ2-5; no clear D gene. Germline CDR1 is MNHEY and CDR2 is SVGAGI. V gave up 0 bases and J gave up 4 bases, with 12 bases separating them. There are 15 residues in the CDR3. Here the CDR3 reads CASSYSRGPGETQYF. In DNA, the CDR3 is TGTGCCAGCAGTTACTCGCGCGGACCGGGAGAGACCCAGTACTTC.

The chain combines TRBV10-2 with TRBJ2-7; D assignment may be TRBD1 or TRBD2 (5 bases each). The V end lost 4 bases, the J end lost 0 bases, and 13 bases lay between the germline ends. The V gene's germline CDR1 is WSHSY and CDR2 SAAADI. The CDR3 is 15 residues long. CDR3 loop: CASSGGPRRSYEQYF. CDR3 coding DNA: TGCGCCAGCAGTGGGGGACCGAGGCGCTCCTACGAGCAGTACTTC.

The J gene is TRBJ2-5, the V gene TRBV5-5; unclear D gene. CDR3 size: 13 residues. Trimming left V 0 bases short and J 1 base short, with 4 bases between. Per germline, CDR1 SGHKS and CDR2 YYEKEE (reference sequence). The CDR3 region has the DNA TGTGCCAGCAGCTTGGCCACCCAAGAGACCCAGTACTTC. Residues: CASSLATQETQYF. Looking up the rest from reference TRBV5-5 and TRBJ2-5 gives the full variable domain: DAGVTQSPTHLIKTRGQQVTLRCSPISGHKSVSWYQQVLGQGPQFIFQYYEKEERGRGNFPDRFSARQFPNYSSELNVNALLLGDSALYLCASSLATQETQYFGPGTRLLVL.

This rearrangement joins TRBV19 to TRBJ2-6, with D unresolved. The V end lost 5 bases, the J end lost 0 bases, and 14 bases lay between the germline ends. The CDR3 has 17 amino acids. Germline lookup yields CDR1 LNHDA and CDR2 SQIVND (reference sequence). CDR3 coding DNA: TGTGCCAGTAGTGGTTATTTCGGAGACTCTGGGGCCAACGTCCTGACTTTC. Its translation is CASSGYFGDSGANVLTF. Complete variable domain (other parts from reference TRBV19 and TRBJ2-6): DGGITQSPKYLFRKEGQNVTLSCEQNLNHDAMYWYRQDPGQGLRLIYYSQIVNDFQKGDIAEGYSVSREKKESFPLTVTSAQKNPTAFYLCASSGYFGDSGANVLTFGAGSRLTVL.

V is TRBV28 and J is TRBJ2-2; TRBD2 matches at 7 bases. V lost 7 bases and J lost 5; bases outside the gene matches: 7. CDR3 length equals 14 residues. From germline, CDR1 is MDHEN and CDR2 SYDVKM. The CDR3 DNA sequence: TGTGCCAGCACCCAGTCGGGGGGAACCGGGGAGCTGTTTTTT. Residues: CASTQSGGTGELFF.